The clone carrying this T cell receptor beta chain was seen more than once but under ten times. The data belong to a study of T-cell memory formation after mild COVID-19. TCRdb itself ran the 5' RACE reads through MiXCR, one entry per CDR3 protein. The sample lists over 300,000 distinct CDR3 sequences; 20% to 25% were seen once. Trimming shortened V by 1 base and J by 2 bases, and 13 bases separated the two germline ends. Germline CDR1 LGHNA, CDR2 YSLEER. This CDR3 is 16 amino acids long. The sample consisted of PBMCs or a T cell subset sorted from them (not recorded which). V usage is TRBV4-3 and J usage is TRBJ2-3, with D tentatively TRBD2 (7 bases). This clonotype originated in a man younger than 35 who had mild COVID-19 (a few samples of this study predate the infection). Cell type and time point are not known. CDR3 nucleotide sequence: TGCGCCAGCAGCCAAGCGAGCGCGGGGGCCACAGATACGCAGTATTTT. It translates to CASSQASAGATDTQYF.